A selection of T cell receptor beta chains follows, all from one sample in a study of blood T cells in healthy people across ages. Each CDR3 protein is one row after TCRdb ran MiXCR on the 5' RACE reads. The sample contains some 760,000 distinct CDR3 sequences, 20% to 25% of which appear only once. These data were also reused for a study on T cells of mothers and their children.

The material sequenced was blood. These receptors were obtained from a boy younger than 18 in good health. Each CDR3 is given with its conserved first and last residue. A D gene is named only where the DNA matches it firmly. A clone size is listed for some rows: how often the clone was seen (once, few, many), or a class if it is expanded.

V gene: TRBV3-1; D gene: .; J gene: TRBJ2-4; clone size: few; CDR3 length: 14; CDR3 protein: CASSQVQGKNIQYF; CDR3 DNA: TGTGCCAGCAGCCAAGTGCAGGGCAAAAACATTCAGTACTTC
V gene: TRBV9; D gene: .; J gene: TRBJ1-5; clone size: many; CDR3 length: 13; CDR3 protein: CASSVDLDQPQHF; CDR3 DNA: TGTGCCAGCAGCGTAGATTTGGATCAGCCCCAGCATTTT
V gene: TRBV20-1; D gene: .; J gene: TRBJ2-7; clone size: .; CDR3 length: 14; CDR3 protein: CSAAHRDLLYEQYF; CDR3 DNA: TGCAGTGCTGCCCACAGGGATCTTCTCTACGAGCAGTACTTC
V gene: TRBV7-9; D gene: .; J gene: TRBJ2-5; clone size: .; CDR3 length: 16; CDR3 protein: CASSSDLGQGSETQYF; CDR3 DNA: TGTGCCAGCAGCTCCGACCTGGGGCAGGGGAGCGAGACCCAGTACTTC
V gene: TRBV30; D gene: .; J gene: TRBJ2-5; clone size: few; CDR3 length: 14; CDR3 protein: CAWSVGTRQETQYF; CDR3 DNA: TGTGCCTGGAGTGTGGGGACTCGCCAAGAGACCCAGTACTTC
V gene: TRBV5-1; D gene: .; J gene: TRBJ2-7; clone size: many; CDR3 length: 15; CDR3 protein: CASSLSWGDLYEQYF; CDR3 DNA: TGCGCCAGCAGCTTGAGTTGGGGCGACCTCTACGAGCAGTACTTC
V gene: TRBV5-1; D gene: TRBD2; J gene: TRBJ2-6; clone size: few; CDR3 length: 18; CDR3 protein: CASSLVGGTSSGANVLTF; CDR3 DNA: TGCGCCAGCAGCTTGGTTGGGGGGACTAGCTCTGGGGCCAACGTCCTGACTTTC
V gene: TRBV7-2; D gene: .; J gene: TRBJ1-3; clone size: few; CDR3 length: 14; CDR3 protein: CASSTGIVGNTIYF; CDR3 DNA: TGTGCCAGCAGCACAGGGATAGTCGGAAACACCATATATTTT
V gene: TRBV4-2; D gene: .; J gene: TRBJ2-3; clone size: .; CDR3 length: 13; CDR3 protein: CASSQQLTDTQYF; CDR3 DNA: TGTGCCAGCAGCCAACAGCTCACAGATACGCAGTATTTT
V gene: TRBV10-3; D gene: .; J gene: TRBJ2-7; clone size: few; CDR3 length: 11; CDR3 protein: CAISESGEQYF; CDR3 DNA: TGTGCCATCAGTGAGTCGGGTGAGCAGTACTTC
V gene: TRBV28; D gene: .; J gene: TRBJ2-7; clone size: few; CDR3 length: 16; CDR3 protein: CASRGTGGFFNYEQYF; CDR3 DNA: TGTGCCAGCAGAGGAACAGGAGGGTTTTTTAACTACGAGCAGTACTTC
V gene: TRBV7-9; D gene: TRBD1; J gene: TRBJ1-6; clone size: .; CDR3 length: 15; CDR3 protein: CASSLDTGGSSPLHF; CDR3 DNA: TGTGCCAGCAGCTTAGACACAGGGGGCAGTTCACCCCTCCACTTT
V gene: TRBV6-5; D gene: .; J gene: TRBJ2-7; clone size: .; CDR3 length: 15; CDR3 protein: CASSYEGNTPYEQYF; CDR3 DNA: TGTGCCAGCAGTTACGAAGGGAACACTCCCTACGAGCAGTACTTC
V gene: TRBV12-5; D gene: TRBD1; J gene: TRBJ2-5; clone size: few; CDR3 length: 8; CDR3 protein: CELGTVDF; CDR3 DNA: TGTGAGCTCGGGACAGTGGACTTC
V gene: TRBV6-2/TRBV6-3; D gene: .; J gene: TRBJ2-7; clone size: few; CDR3 length: 14; CDR3 protein: CASSYDRGTYEQYF; CDR3 DNA: TGTGCCAGCAGTTACGATAGAGGTACCTACGAGCAGTACTTC
V gene: TRBV2; D gene: .; J gene: TRBJ2-7; clone size: few; CDR3 length: 15; CDR3 protein: CASSTQGRGAYEQYF; CDR3 DNA: TGTGCCAGCAGTACCCAAGGACGAGGGGCCTACGAGCAGTACTTC
V gene: TRBV6-2/TRBV6-3; D gene: .; J gene: TRBJ2-1; clone size: .; CDR3 length: 12; CDR3 protein: CASSYYGGEQFF; CDR3 DNA: TGTGCCAGCAGTTACTACGGGGGTGAGCAGTTCTTC
V gene: TRBV7-2; D gene: .; J gene: TRBJ2-2; clone size: .; CDR3 length: 14; CDR3 protein: CASSARTETGELFF; CDR3 DNA: TGTGCCAGCAGCGCAAGGACTGAGACCGGGGAGCTGTTTTTT
V gene: TRBV6-1; D gene: TRBD2; J gene: TRBJ2-7; clone size: .; CDR3 length: 17; CDR3 protein: CASNKGTSGSLKEAQHF; CDR3 DNA: TGTGCCAGCAATAAAGGGACTAGCGGGAGTCTAAAGGAGGCCCAGCACTTC
V gene: TRBV6-6; D gene: .; J gene: TRBJ2-5; clone size: few; CDR3 length: 16; CDR3 protein: CASSYSVVDSEETQYF; CDR3 DNA: TGTGCCAGCAGTTACTCGGTTGTTGACAGCGAAGAGACCCAGTACTTC
V gene: TRBV18; D gene: TRBD2; J gene: TRBJ2-1; clone size: .; CDR3 length: 15; CDR3 protein: CASSPSAGGYDEQFF; CDR3 DNA: TGTGCCAGCTCACCATCGGCGGGAGGCTACGATGAGCAGTTCTTC
V gene: TRBV29-1; D gene: TRBD1; J gene: TRBJ2-4; clone size: few; CDR3 length: 15; CDR3 protein: CSVGRQGEAKNIQYF; CDR3 DNA: TGCAGCGTCGGGCGACAGGGCGAAGCCAAAAACATTCAGTACTTC
V gene: TRBV7-9; D gene: .; J gene: TRBJ2-2; clone size: few; CDR3 length: 11; CDR3 protein: CASSLQGELFF; CDR3 DNA: TGTGCCAGCAGCTTACAGGGGGAGCTGTTTTTT
V gene: TRBV6-2/TRBV6-3; D gene: TRBD2; J gene: TRBJ2-5; clone size: few; CDR3 length: 16; CDR3 protein: CASSAGLAGRQETQYF; CDR3 DNA: TGTGCCAGCAGTGCCGGACTAGCGGGCCGACAAGAGACCCAGTACTTC
V gene: TRBV7-9; D gene: .; J gene: TRBJ2-1; clone size: many; CDR3 length: 15; CDR3 protein: CASSPPGSSYNEQFF; CDR3 DNA: TGTGCCAGCAGCCCCCCAGGGAGCTCCTACAATGAGCAGTTCTTC
V gene: TRBV6-2/TRBV6-3; D gene: .; J gene: TRBJ2-7; clone size: .; CDR3 length: 15; CDR3 protein: CASSYSNRAGYEQYF; CDR3 DNA: TGTGCCAGCAGTTACTCGAACAGGGCGGGCTACGAGCAGTACTTC
V gene: TRBV9; D gene: .; J gene: TRBJ2-4; clone size: .; CDR3 length: 16; CDR3 protein: CASSPPGQAMGDIQYF; CDR3 DNA: TGTGCCAGCAGCCCCCCGGGGCAGGCTATGGGAGACATTCAGTACTTC
V gene: TRBV4-3; D gene: .; J gene: TRBJ2-1; clone size: .; CDR3 length: 16; CDR3 protein: CASSQDPESSYNEQFF; CDR3 DNA: TGCGCCAGCAGCCAAGATCCCGAAAGCTCCTACAATGAGCAGTTCTTC
V gene: TRBV29-1; D gene: TRBD2; J gene: TRBJ2-1; clone size: few; CDR3 length: 14; CDR3 protein: CSVALAGWSNEQFF; CDR3 DNA: TGCAGCGTCGCCCTAGCGGGGTGGAGCAATGAGCAGTTCTTC
V gene: TRBV9; D gene: TRBD2; J gene: TRBJ2-7; clone size: few; CDR3 length: 14; CDR3 protein: CASSVDGGVMEQYF; CDR3 DNA: TGTGCCAGCAGCGTAGATGGGGGGGTTATGGAGCAGTACTTC
V gene: TRBV11-1; D gene: TRBD1; J gene: TRBJ2-7; clone size: few; CDR3 length: 14; CDR3 protein: CASRFDRGAYEQYF; CDR3 DNA: TGTGCCAGCAGGTTCGACAGGGGAGCCTACGAGCAGTACTTC
V gene: TRBV4-3; D gene: .; J gene: TRBJ2-1; clone size: few; CDR3 length: 15; CDR3 protein: CASSQDFTTYNEQFF; CDR3 DNA: TGCGCCAGCAGCCAAGATTTTACGACCTACAATGAGCAGTTCTTC
V gene: TRBV20-1; D gene: TRBD2; J gene: TRBJ2-7; clone size: .; CDR3 length: 17; CDR3 protein: CSARDIYGLAGSYEQYF; CDR3 DNA: TGCAGTGCTAGAGATATTTACGGACTAGCAGGCTCCTACGAGCAGTACTTC
V gene: TRBV6-2/TRBV6-3; D gene: TRBD1; J gene: TRBJ2-7; clone size: few; CDR3 length: 14; CDR3 protein: CASILTGGSYEQYF; CDR3 DNA: TGTGCCAGCATCCTGACAGGGGGGTCCTACGAGCAGTACTTC
V gene: TRBV4-3; D gene: TRBD2; J gene: TRBJ2-3; clone size: .; CDR3 length: 18; CDR3 protein: CASSQDLAGGLSTDTQYF; CDR3 DNA: TGCGCCAGCAGCCAAGATCTAGCGGGGGGCCTAAGCACAGATACGCAGTATTTT
V gene: TRBV20-1; D gene: .; J gene: TRBJ2-5; clone size: .; CDR3 length: 15; CDR3 protein: CSATWGDGYQETQYF; CDR3 DNA: TGCAGTGCTACCTGGGGGGACGGCTATCAAGAGACCCAGTACTTC
V gene: TRBV6-2/TRBV6-3; D gene: TRBD2; J gene: TRBJ2-3; clone size: .; CDR3 length: 17; CDR3 protein: CASSIRTSGGATDTQYF; CDR3 DNA: TGTGCCAGCAGCATCAGGACTAGCGGGGGGGCCACAGATACGCAGTATTTT
V gene: TRBV5-1; D gene: TRBD1; J gene: TRBJ1-1; clone size: .; CDR3 length: 16; CDR3 protein: CASSLAGQWGNTEAFF; CDR3 DNA: TGCGCCAGCAGCTTGGCGGGACAGTGGGGGAACACTGAAGCCTTCTTT
V gene: TRBV29-1; D gene: .; J gene: TRBJ2-7; clone size: .; CDR3 length: 14; CDR3 protein: CSVGGATIPYEQYF; CDR3 DNA: TGCAGCGTTGGGGGGGCGACTATTCCCTACGAGCAGTACTTC